The 6 T cell receptor beta chains below were found in one sample sequenced in a study of PD-1 blockade in mismatch repair-deficient tumors. Some clones are missing from TCRdb's copy, which holds only in-frame ones; the method was immunoSEQ multiplex PCR. The sample contains approximately 40,000 clones, 70% to 80% of which appear only once. The input for sequencing was peripheral blood, taken 4 weeks after starting pembrolizumab. All receptors come from an adult with mismatch repair-deficient cancer.

This clone was detected once. This rearrangement joins TRBV7-9 to TRBJ2-7; D might be TRBD2 (6 bases). V was trimmed by 11 bases and J by 4 bases, leaving 18 bases between them. The CDR3 extends over 13 amino acids. CDR1 is SEHNR and CDR2 is FQNEAQ in the germline V gene (reference sequence). The CDR3 bases are TGTGCCGCCGGGACGGGAGTAGGTTACGAGCAGTACTTC. Translated: CAAGTGVGYEQYF.

The chain joins TRBV9 to TRBJ2-3; the match to TRBD2 covers 9 bases. With 0 bases clipped from V and 2 bases from J, the junction kept 7 bases outside the gene matches. The CDR3 contains 17 residues. Germline loops: CDR1 SGDLS, CDR2 YYNGEE. DNA of the CDR3: TGTGCCAGCAGCGTAGAGGCGGGAGGGCGGTTCACAGATACGCAGTATTTT. This translates into CASSVEAGGRFTDTQYF.

The V gene is TRBV29-1, the J gene TRBJ2-5; weak D call: TRBD1 (5 bases). This CDR3 region has 12 residues. Germline CDR1 SQVTM, CDR2 ANQGSEA. V dropped 6 bases and J dropped 4 bases, with 12 bases sitting between them. CDR3 loop: CSVDTRAETQYF. The CDR3 DNA sequence: TGCAGCGTGGACACCAGGGCAGAGACCCAGTACTTC.

V gene TRBV6-5 combines with J gene TRBJ1-4, with 8 bases aligning to TRBD1. Per germline, CDR1 MNHEY and CDR2 SVGAGI. V was pared by 8 bases and J by 9 bases, with 5 bases of the junction left unmatched. The CDR3 consists of 12 residues. This chain's CDR3 is CASRRTGQKLFF. The CDR3 DNA is TGTGCCAGCCGAAGGACAGGGCAAAAACTGTTTTTT.

The V gene is TRBV21-1, the J gene TRBJ2-3; the D call TRBD2 from the table was never checked on the DNA. TRBV21-1 is a recognized pseudogene. The CDR3 runs 19 residues. The CDR3 protein is CASSKDAMGTSGSTDTQYF. In DNA, the CDR3 is TGTGCCAGCAGCAAAGACGCAATGGGGACTAGCGGGAGTACAGATACGCAGTATTTT.

The genes are TRBV13 and TRBJ2-3; possible D gene TRBD2, 6 bases. CDR1 PRHDT and CDR2 FYEKMQ come from the germline V gene (reference sequence). The CDR3 runs 19 residues. Trimming stripped 2 bases from V and 2 bases from J, with 23 bases between. CDR3 coding DNA: TGTGCCAGCAGCTTATGGGACTTGGACGGAAAAGGGGACACAGATACGCAGTATTTT. It specifies CASSLWDLDGKGDTDTQYF.